The clone carrying this TCR beta chain was seen at least ten times. Its antigen remains unknown. Each CDR3 protein is one row after TCRdb ran MiXCR on the 5' RACE reads. Found here are about 290,000 distinct CDR3 sequences, roughly 9.7% of them singletons; the top ten hold 6% to 8.5%. The CDR3 spans 19 residues. Trimming left V 1 base short and J 7 bases short, with 28 bases between. CDR1 is DFQATT, CDR2 SNEGSKA, per germline (reference sequence). The source of the sample is a study of identical twins. Study observations and caveats: Alpha sequences out of frame and shared by twins had excess low generation probability. Analyses of zero insertions could, in part, be confounded by invariant MAIT and iNKT cells. Findings came from cross-sectional statistics, without long-term follow-up of donors.

These data were also reused for a study on yellow fever vaccine responses in identical twins. From that report: Reported findings indicate that twins' vaccine T cell responses seemed partially convergent, partially personalized.

The source material was CD8+ T cells sorted from blood. The receptor was derived from a woman in her late teens or twenties in good health. The chain carries TRBV20-1 and TRBJ2-2; D gene ambiguous. Here the CDR3 reads CSARAWGSRGLSDGGELFF. CDR3 nucleotide sequence: TGCAGTGCTAGAGCCTGGGGAAGTCGAGGTCTATCCGACGGCGGGGAGCTGTTTTTT.